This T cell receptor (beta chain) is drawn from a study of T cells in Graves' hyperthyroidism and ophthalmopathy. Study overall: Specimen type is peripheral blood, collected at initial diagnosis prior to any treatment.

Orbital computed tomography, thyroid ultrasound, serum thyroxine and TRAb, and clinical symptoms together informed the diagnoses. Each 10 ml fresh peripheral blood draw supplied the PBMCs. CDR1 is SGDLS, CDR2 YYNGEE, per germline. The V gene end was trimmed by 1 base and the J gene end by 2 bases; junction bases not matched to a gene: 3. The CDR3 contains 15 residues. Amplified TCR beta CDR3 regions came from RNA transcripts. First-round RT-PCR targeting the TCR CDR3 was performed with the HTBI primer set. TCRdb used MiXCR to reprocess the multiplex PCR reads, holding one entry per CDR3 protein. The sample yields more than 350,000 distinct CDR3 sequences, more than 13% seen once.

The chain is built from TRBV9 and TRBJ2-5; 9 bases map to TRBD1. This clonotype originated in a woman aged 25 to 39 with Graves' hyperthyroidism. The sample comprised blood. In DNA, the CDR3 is TGTGCCAGCAGCGTAAGAGACAGGGGGCAAGAGACCCAGTACTTC. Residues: CASSVRDRGQETQYF.